This T cell receptor beta chain was profiled in a study of shared clonotypes between healthy human individuals. Background on the study: The study used three CD4 naive, three CD4 memory, two CD8 naive and one CD8 memory plate per donor. Findings of the study overall: Memory subsets generally showed smaller estimated richness than naive subsets did.

Samples underwent the assay at deep level. Clones were read by immunoSEQ multiplex PCR, and TCRdb kept only the in-frame ones, dropping some. The table records 850,000 to 1,200,000 clones, approximately 76% of them present only once. About this clone: Its antigen is still unknown.

Trimming removed 4 bases from V and 1 base from J; junction bases left unmatched: 11. CDR1 is LNHDA and CDR2 is SQIVND in the germline V gene (reference sequence). The length of the CDR3 is 17 residues. Sequences were obtained from memory CD4+ T cells sorted from blood. Subset noted: CD45RA-negative fraction. This clonotype was obtained from a man younger than 35 in good health. The chain uses TRBV19 and TRBJ1-2, with 8 nucleotides matching TRBD1. This CDR3 is CASSTGTGLILNYGYTF. The DNA of the CDR3 is TGTGCCAGTAGTACCGGGACAGGCCTGATCCTTAACTATGGCTACACCTTC.